Given below is one T cell receptor (beta chain) in context. What it binds is not known. This same CDR3 is encoded by further DNA sequences in the sample. This entry comes from a study of shared clonotypes between healthy human individuals. Trimming took 6 bases from V and 4 from J, leaving 10 bases between them. Germline V gives CDR1 SNHLY, CDR2 FYNNEI. The CDR3 extends over 12 amino acids. The test was conducted at deep level. Original data processing: ImmunoSEQ gave junction-only sequences without quality scores, so filtering differed. Clones were sequenced by immunoSEQ multiplex PCR, and TCRdb holds only the in-frame ones, with some missing. The V and J calls and clone size come from that table; D and trimming were worked out from the DNA. The table shows approximately 2,300,000 clones, with 85% to 95% occurring only once. General study findings and limits: Sampling covered blood only; tissue repertoires likely differ.

This sequence originates from a man aged 18 to 29 in good health. Some clones in this sample may be carry-over from other donors' samples. The source material was naive CD4+ T cells from PBMCs. The subset here: CD45RA+ positively selected. The V and J genes are TRBV2 and TRBJ2-7; weak D call: TRBD1 (5 bases). CDR3: CASRGTGYEQYF. In nucleotides, the CDR3 is TGTGCCAGCAGGGGAACAGGATACGAGCAGTACTTC.